These 2 T cell receptor beta chains came from one sample sequenced in a study of T-cell reconstitution after alpha-beta-depleted transplantation in children. This sample's TCRbeta library carried unique molecular identifier barcodes. TCRdb processed the PCR reads anew with MiXCR; each CDR3 protein has one entry. The profile shows 250,000 to 400,000 distinct CDR3 sequences, approximately 23% of them singletons. The sample here was PBMCs, mostly from graft donor cells, taken 180 days after TCRalphabeta/CD19-depleted stem cell transplant. The receptor source for this set is a male patient aged 10 to 17 who had a stem cell transplant for acute lymphoblastic leukemia, so the T cells may come from the graft donor.

The chain couples TRBV5-1 to TRBJ2-1, with D unresolved. The CDR3 has 15 amino acids. Germline CDR1 is SGHRS and CDR2 is YFSETQ. The V end was cut by 0 bases, the J end by 1 base, with 8 bases between. This chain's CDR3 is CASSLASLSYNEQFF. The CDR3 nucleotides read TGCGCCAGCAGCTTGGCCAGTCTTTCCTACAATGAGCAGTTCTTC.

This clonotype was observed a handful of times. The rearrangement links TRBV7-3 to TRBJ2-2, with 9 bases fitting TRBD2. The J segment lost 3 bases and the V segment lost 4 bases, leaving 6 bases of the junction unmatched. The CDR3 runs 16 residues. CDR1 and CDR2 (germline): SGHTA, FQGTGA. The CDR3 loop reads CASSSRTSAHTGELFF. Written as DNA, the CDR3 is TGTGCCAGCAGCTCCCGGACTAGCGCCCACACCGGGGAGCTGTTTTTT.